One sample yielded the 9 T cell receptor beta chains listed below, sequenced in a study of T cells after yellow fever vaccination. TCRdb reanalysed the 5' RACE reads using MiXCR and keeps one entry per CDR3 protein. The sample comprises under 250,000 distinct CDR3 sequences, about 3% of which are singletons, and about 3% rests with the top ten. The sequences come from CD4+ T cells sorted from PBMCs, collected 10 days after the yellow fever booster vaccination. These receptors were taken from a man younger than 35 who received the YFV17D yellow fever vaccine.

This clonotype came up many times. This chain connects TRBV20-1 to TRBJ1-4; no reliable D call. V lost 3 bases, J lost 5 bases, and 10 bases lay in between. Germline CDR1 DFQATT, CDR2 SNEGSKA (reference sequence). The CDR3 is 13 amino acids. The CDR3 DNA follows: TGCAGTGCTAGTACAGCATCAAATGAAAAACTGTTTTTT. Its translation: CSASTASNEKLFF.

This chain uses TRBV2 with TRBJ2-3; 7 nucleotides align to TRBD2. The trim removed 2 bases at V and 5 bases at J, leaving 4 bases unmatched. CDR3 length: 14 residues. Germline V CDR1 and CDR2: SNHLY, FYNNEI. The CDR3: CASSEWTSQDTQYF. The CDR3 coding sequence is TGTGCCAGCAGTGAATGGACTAGTCAAGATACGCAGTATTTT.

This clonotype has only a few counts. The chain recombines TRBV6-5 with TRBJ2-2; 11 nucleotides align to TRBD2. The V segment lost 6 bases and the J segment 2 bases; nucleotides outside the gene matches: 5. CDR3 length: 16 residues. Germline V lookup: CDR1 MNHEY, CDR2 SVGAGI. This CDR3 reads CASRSGLAGNTGELFF. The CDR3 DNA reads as TGTGCCAGCAGATCCGGACTAGCGGGCAACACCGGGGAGCTGTTTTTT.

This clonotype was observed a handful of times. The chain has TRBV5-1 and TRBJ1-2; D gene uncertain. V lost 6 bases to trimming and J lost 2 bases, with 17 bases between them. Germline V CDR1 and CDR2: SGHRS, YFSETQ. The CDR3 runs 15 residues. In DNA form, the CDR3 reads TGCGCCAGCATAAGGGATCCTACCTTCAACTATGGCTACACCTTC. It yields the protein CASIRDPTFNYGYTF.

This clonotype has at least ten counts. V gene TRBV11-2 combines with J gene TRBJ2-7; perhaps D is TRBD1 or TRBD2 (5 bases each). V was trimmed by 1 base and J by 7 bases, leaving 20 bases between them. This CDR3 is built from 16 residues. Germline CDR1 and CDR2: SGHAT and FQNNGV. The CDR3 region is CASSLGVAIGAQEQYV. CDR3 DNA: TGTGCCAGCAGCTTAGGGGTTGCGATCGGGGCTCAGGAGCAGTACGTC.

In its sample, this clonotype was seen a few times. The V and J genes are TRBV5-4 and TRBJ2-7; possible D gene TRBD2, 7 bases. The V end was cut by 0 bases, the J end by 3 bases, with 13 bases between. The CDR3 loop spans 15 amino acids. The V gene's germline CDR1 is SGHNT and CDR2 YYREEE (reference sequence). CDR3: CASSLGGGAVYEQYV. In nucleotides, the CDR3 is TGTGCCAGCAGCTTGGGAGGGGGGGCCGTCTACGAGCAGTACGTC.

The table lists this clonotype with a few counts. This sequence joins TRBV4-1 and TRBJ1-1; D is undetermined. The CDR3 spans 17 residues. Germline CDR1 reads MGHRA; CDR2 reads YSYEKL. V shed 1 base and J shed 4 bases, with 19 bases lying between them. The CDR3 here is CASSQGLGRGRSTEAFF. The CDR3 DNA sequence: TGCGCCAGCAGCCAAGGCCTGGGCCGAGGTAGAAGCACTGAAGCTTTCTTT.

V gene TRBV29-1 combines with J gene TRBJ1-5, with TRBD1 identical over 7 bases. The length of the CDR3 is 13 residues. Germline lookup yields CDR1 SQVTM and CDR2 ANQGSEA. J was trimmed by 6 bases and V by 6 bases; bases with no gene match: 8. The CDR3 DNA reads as TGCAGCGTAGGTGACAGGGAGGGTCAGCCCCAGCATTTT. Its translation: CSVGDREGQPQHF.

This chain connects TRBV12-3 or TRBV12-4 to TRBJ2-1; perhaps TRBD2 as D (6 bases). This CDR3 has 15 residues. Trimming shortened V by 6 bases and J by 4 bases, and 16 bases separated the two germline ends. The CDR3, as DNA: TGTGCCAGCAGCGGGTTGGCGGGGAAGTACAATGAGCAGTTCTTC. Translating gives CASSGLAGKYNEQFF.